This T cell receptor beta chain was identified in a study of T cell repertoires in cytomegalovirus infection. Overall study context: Well-studied HLA-B-restricted epitopes and recently identified HLA-C-restricted epitopes of CMV were both used in the study. TCR beta signatures that were public indicated CMV infection and matching HLA type. Study observations and caveats: CMV carriers having the relevant HLA were flagged by cumulative public TCR beta family frequency. CMV-specific TCR beta clonotypes restricted by HLA-C were the ones dominating the ex vivo response.

TCRdb re-called the reads through MiXCR, storing one row per CDR3 protein. Of under 300,000 distinct CDR3 sequences listed, approximately 22% are singletons. Germline-derived CDR1 and CDR2 are GTSNPN and SVGIG (reference sequence). The CDR3 is made up of 15 amino acids. Trimming took 2 bases from V and 7 from J, leaving 20 bases between them. This clonotype was observed a few times. Its antigen is still unknown. This clonotype originated in a human donor in good health (CMV status not recorded). Some clones in this sample may be carry-over from other donors' samples. The gene calls are TRBV30 and TRBJ1-2; D gene ambiguous. The starting material was cultured PBMCs, obtained from culture after CMV antigen stimulation. Here the CDR3 reads CAWSFTPHASGGYTF. CDR3 nucleotides: TGTGCCTGGAGTTTCACACCACACGCTTCAGGTGGCTACACCTTC. The whole variable domain, filled in from reference TRBV30 and TRBJ1-2, reads SQTIHQWPATLVQPVGSPLSLECTVEGTSNPNLYWYRQAAGRGLQLLFYSVGIGQISSEVPQNLSASRPQDRQFILSSKKLLLSDSGFYLCAWSFTPHASGGYTFGSGTRLTVV.